Reported below is one T cell receptor (beta chain). This clone's antigen is unknown. Per-base quality was not reported, and no clone a single base away is much larger than it. Patients with autoimmune disease history or receiving systemic immunosuppression were excluded from the trial. Peripheral blood for TCR sequencing was collected from all dose cohorts at baseline, on cycle 4 day 1, and on cycle 7 day 1. Samples were obtained from an open-label, multicenter, first-in-human phase I dose-escalation trial of ivuxolimab. The trial enrolled adults with locally advanced or metastatic head and neck squamous cell, hepatocellular, melanoma or renal cell carcinoma. Before TCR sequencing, CD4+ T cells and CD8+ T cells from peripheral blood were sorted into separate populations. The sample comes from a study of OX40 agonist ivuxolimab in advanced cancers. Notes on the research overall: The costimulatory receptor OX40 (CD134) was targeted by ivuxolimab, a fully human IgG2 agonistic monoclonal antibody. Intravenous ivuxolimab was administered to patients every 2 weeks at six dose levels: 0.01, 0.1, 0.3, 1.5, 3 and 10 mg/kg. Of the approximately 53 patients in dose escalation, 19 had hepatocellular carcinoma, some 15 had melanoma, 9 had renal cell carcinoma and 9 had head and neck cancer. The dose-escalation cohort was 80% to 90% male with a mean age of around 62 years, ranging from about 23 to 85. Patients were allowed to have had prior anti-PD-1, anti-PD-L1 or anti-CTLA-4 therapy, and roughly two fifths of the dose-escalation patients had been treated with checkpoint inhibitors. Three dose-escalation patients achieved partial responses, one with hepatocellular carcinoma and two with cutaneous melanoma. The point of sequencing TCRbeta in the periphery was to test whether ivuxolimab changed TCR sequence diversity and drove clonal T-cell expansion. The paper covers the monotherapy dose-escalation part of the phase I ivuxolimab trial, which included N of about 50 patients.

Genomic DNA was extracted from sorted cells for sequencing of the TCRbeta CDR3 region. The immunoSEQ Assay was used to sequence the TCRbeta CDR3 regions. TCRdb stores this immuneACCESS table with in-frame sequences only. Part of the clones is absent; in the studies checked, under half of the shortfall reflects unresolved V genes, and no reason is known for the rest. The sample includes around 57,000 clones, with around 92% observed a single time. Approximately 23% of the sample comes from the top ten. Results and caveats for the whole study, not just this receptor: After ivuxolimab, more expanded clones were found on average in CD8+ T cells than in CD4+ T cells. The antigen specificity of the clonally expanded peripheral T cells was not determined. Low levels of normalized T-cell clonal expansion were also shown by some nonresponding patients. In partial responders in the 0.1-3.0 mg/kg groups, normalized peripheral clonal expansion was found to be among the lowest, especially among CD8+ T cells. Clonal expansion of both CD4+ and CD8+ blood T cells was observed from baseline to week 6 at doses 0.1 to 3.0 mg/kg.

Taken from the germline V gene (reference sequence), the CDR1 and CDR2 loops are LNHDA and SQIVND. The cysteine opens and the phenylalanine closes a CDR3 of 15 amino acids. Of all the DNA, just the CDR3 is kept, 45 bases in frame from base 1. V is pared back by 0 bases and J by 13 bases, with 19 bases lying between the germline termini. The V and J segments used are TRBV19 and TRBJ2-1, with TRBD2 as a weak D call on 6 bases. The TCR originated in an adult with an advanced solid tumor such as melanoma, head and neck, liver or kidney cancer. Here the sequenced sample was CD4+ or CD8+ T cells sorted from blood, taken in a trial of the OX40 agonist ivuxolimab. The DNA reads TGTGCCAGTAGTATAGACCCCGGACTACCGGCGGAACAGTTCTTC. Translated, it reads CASSIDPGLPAEQFF.